This T cell receptor beta chain is from a study of T cells in localized non-small cell lung cancer. The study, taken as a whole, reports: A median approximately 57 of the top 100 tumor clones appeared in adjacent lung. A denser population of T cells in blood accompanied longer overall survival. Highest T cell clonality was seen in uninvolved adjacent lung, surpassing that measured in tumor.

Assay: immunoSEQ multiplex PCR; the TCRdb copy retains only in-frame clones and omits some. Among around 5,600 clones listed, around 26% were seen once. On this clone: Its matching antigen is unknown.

The source was lung tumor tissue, collected before any cancer treatment. This sequence was found in a female donor of 60 years or more with stage I lung adenocarcinoma.

The CDR3 region is CASSPPQGKSSYEQYF. The CDR3 DNA reads as TGTGCCAGCAGCCCGCCACAGGGGAAGAGCTCCTACGAGCAGTACTTC. This chain connects TRBV14 to TRBJ2-7; 7 bases are shared with TRBD1. Germline assignment: CDR1 SGHDN and CDR2 FVKESK. The CDR3 has 16 amino acids. V dropped 4 bases and J dropped 0; count of bases not matched to a gene: 9.